This T cell receptor beta chain was captured in a study of cytomegalovirus exposure and HLA in healthy donors. Findings and caveats of the study: Researchers reported that a few CMV-associated chains were confirmed in vitro as CMV antigen-specific. Cytomegalovirus-associated TCR beta chains were listed, numbering 164. Later on, analysis showed that most CMV-associated TCR beta chains appeared to be HLA-restricted.

The PCR was carried out with 60 Vbeta primers and 13 Jbeta primers. Produced via immunoSEQ multiplex PCR; TCRdb's table is partial and in-frame only. The sample lists 90,000 to 100,000 clones; under 85% were seen once. With regard to this clone: Its antigen is not identified.

Trimming removed 3 bases from V and 0 bases from J, with 9 bases in between. The CDR3 runs to 15 residues. In germline, CDR1 is MNHEY, CDR2 SMNVEV (reference sequence). The clonotype comes from a woman between 35 and 50 years old in good health and CMV-seronegative. The rearrangement uses TRBV27 and TRBJ2-1; unclear D gene. The sequencing input was PBMCs. This chain's CDR3 is CASSFVRSSYNEQFF. The CDR3 DNA follows: TGTGCCAGCAGTTTCGTAAGGAGCTCCTACAATGAGCAGTTCTTC.